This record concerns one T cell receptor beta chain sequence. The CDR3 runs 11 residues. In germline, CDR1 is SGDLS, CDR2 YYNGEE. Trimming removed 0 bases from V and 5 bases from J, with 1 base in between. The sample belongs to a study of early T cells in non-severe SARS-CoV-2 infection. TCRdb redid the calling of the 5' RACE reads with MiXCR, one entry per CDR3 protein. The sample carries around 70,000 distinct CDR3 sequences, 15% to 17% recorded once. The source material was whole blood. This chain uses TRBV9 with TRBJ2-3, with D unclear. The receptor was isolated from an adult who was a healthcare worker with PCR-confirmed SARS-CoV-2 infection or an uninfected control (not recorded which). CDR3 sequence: CASSVGDTQYF. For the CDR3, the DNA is TGTGCCAGCAGCGTAGGAGATACGCAGTATTTT.